The next 12 T cell receptor beta chains were all read from a single sample in a study of blood T cell repertoires in COVID-19. Method: immunoSEQ multiplex PCR; TCRdb's copy keeps in-frame clones and lacks some. The sample holds hundreds of thousands of clones; 85% to 90% are singletons and the top ten take 0.8% to 0.9%. Sequenced sample: peripheral blood. The receptors derive from a man aged 18-30 years with COVID-19, enrolled during active disease.

The chain joins TRBV4-1 to TRBJ1-4; D unresolved. V dropped 6 bases and J dropped 6 bases, with 17 bases sitting between them. Germline CDR1 and CDR2: MGHRA and YSYEKL. The CDR3 is 15 amino acids. CDR3 DNA: TGCGCCAGCAGGGGCCCGGGAGACCGGTATGAAAAACTGTTTTTT. It is translated as CASRGPGDRYEKLFF.

The chain links TRBV6-2 or TRBV6-3 to TRBJ2-7; TRBD2 aligns across 8 bases. This CDR3 has 14 residues. Germline loops: CDR1 MNHEY, CDR2 SVGEGT. With V trimmed by 5 bases and J by 9 bases, 12 bases remained unmatched. In DNA, the CDR3 is TGTGCCAGCAGTACCCAGCGGGGGTCCCCTCGGCAGTACTTC. Protein: CASSTQRGSPRQYF.

The chain is built from TRBV5-1 and TRBJ1-2; perhaps TRBD1 as D (5 bases). The germline CDR1 and CDR2 sequences are SGHRS and YFSETQ. V lost 4 bases and J lost 2, with 12 bases in between. The CDR3 runs to 14 residues. CDR3 sequence reads: CASSGGALNYGYTF. Written as DNA, the CDR3 is TGCGCCAGCAGCGGAGGGGCCCTCAACTATGGCTACACCTTC.

The V call is TRBV20-1, the J call TRBJ2-7, with a possible D match to TRBD2 (6 bases). V was clipped by 3 bases and J by 3 bases, with 15 bases between them. The CDR3 totals 14 residues. The germline gives CDR1 DFQATT, CDR2 SNEGSKA (reference sequence). The CDR3 region has the DNA TGCAGTGCTAGTGGGCGGGACGACTTCTACGAGCAGTACTTC. Translated, it gives CSASGRDDFYEQYF.

J is TRBJ1-1 and V is TRBV20-1; TRBD1 agrees at 8 bases. The CDR3 totals 11 residues. CDR1 and CDR2 (germline): DFQATT, SNEGSKA (reference sequence). The ends lost 2 bases at V and 8 bases at J; junction bases unmatched: 1. CDR3 DNA: TGCAGTGCTAGACGGACAGGGGAAGCTTTCTTT. This translates into CSARRTGEAFF.

The chain uses TRBV5-1 and TRBJ2-7; 8 bases map to TRBD1. The CDR3 covers 15 residues. The germline gives CDR1 SGHRS, CDR2 YFSETQ. The V and J ends lost 3 bases and 6 bases, in that order; junction bases with no gene match: 11. CDR3 bases: TGCGCCAGCAGCTACGGACAGGGTTCGGTGGGCGAGCAGTACTTC. Translating gives CASSYGQGSVGEQYF.

This clone occurred a few times. The V call is TRBV5-1, the J call TRBJ1-1; 9 bases are a match to TRBD1. Germline V gene lookup returns CDR1 SGHRS and CDR2 YFSETQ. The CDR3 length is 14 residues. V shed 3 bases and J 3 bases; nucleotides not matched to a gene: 3. CDR3 nucleotide sequence: TGCGCCAGCAGCTGGGGACAGGGAGACACTGAAGCTTTCTTT. It is translated as CASSWGQGDTEAFF.

The V and J genes are TRBV30 and TRBJ2-2; D gene unclear. The germline V gene encodes CDR1 GTSNPN and CDR2 SVGIG (reference sequence). Trimming stripped 3 bases from V and 5 bases from J, with 10 bases between. The CDR3 runs 13 residues. The CDR3 DNA follows: TGTGCCTGGAGCCCTCTCGGGACCGGGGAGCTGTTTTTT. Translation gives CAWSPLGTGELFF.

The V call is TRBV24-1, the J call TRBJ2-1; D is perhaps TRBD2 (6 bases). CDR3 length: 13 residues. Germline loops: CDR1 KGHDR, CDR2 SFDVKD. With 3 bases removed from V and 9 bases from J, the gap between germline ends came to 11 bases. This CDR3 is CATSDPGVSEQFF. The CDR3 DNA sequence: TGTGCCACCAGTGATCCGGGAGTCTCTGAGCAGTTCTTC.

V usage is TRBV19 and J usage is TRBJ2-7; D is uncertain. The CDR3 spans 15 residues. V gave up 5 bases and J gave up 4 bases, with 18 bases separating them. Germline CDR1 and CDR2: LNHDA and SQIVND (reference sequence). In DNA, the CDR3 is TGTGCCAGTAGTGATGAAGGCCTCCAGGCTTACGAGCAGTACTTC. This translates into CASSDEGLQAYEQYF.

This clone was seen once. CDR3 protein: CASSLRDRGNYGYTF. Here the CDR3 DNA reads TGTGCCAGCAGCTTGAGGGACAGGGGAAACTATGGCTACACCTTC. This chain uses TRBV5-4 with TRBJ1-2; 10 bases fit TRBD1. Germline CDR1 is SGHNT and CDR2 is YYREEE (reference sequence). The trim removed 1 base at V and 2 bases at J, leaving 2 bases unmatched. This CDR3 is built from 15 residues.

The CDR3 nucleotides are TGTGCCAGCAGCCAAGTGACAGGTGGGGGCTACACCTTC. Protein: CASSQVTGGGYTF. The chain recombines TRBV3-1 (or the pseudogene TRBV3-2) with TRBJ1-2, with a tentative D call TRBD1 (6 bases). The ends were cut back, 1 base at V and 8 bases at J, with 11 bases in the middle. This CDR3 comprises 13 residues. Germline V lookup: CDR1 LGHDT, CDR2 YNNKEL (reference sequence).